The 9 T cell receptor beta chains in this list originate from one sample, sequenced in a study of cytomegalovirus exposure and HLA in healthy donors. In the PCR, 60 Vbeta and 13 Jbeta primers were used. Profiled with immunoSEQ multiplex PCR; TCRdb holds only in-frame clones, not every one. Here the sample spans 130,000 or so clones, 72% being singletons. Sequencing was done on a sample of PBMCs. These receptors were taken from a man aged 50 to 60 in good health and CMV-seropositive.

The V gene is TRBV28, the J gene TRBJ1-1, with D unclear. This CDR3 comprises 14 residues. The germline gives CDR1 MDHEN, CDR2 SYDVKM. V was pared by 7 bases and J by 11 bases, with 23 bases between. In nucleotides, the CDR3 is TGTGCCAGCACCCCCACGAAACACCTCGCTAGCGCTTTCTTT. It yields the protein CASTPTKHLASAFF.

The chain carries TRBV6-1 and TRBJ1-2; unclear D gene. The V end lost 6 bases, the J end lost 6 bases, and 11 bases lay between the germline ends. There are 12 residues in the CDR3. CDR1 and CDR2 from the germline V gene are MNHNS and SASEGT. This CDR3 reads CASSLAYDGYTF. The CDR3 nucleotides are TGTGCCAGCAGCCTCGCGTATGATGGCTACACCTTC.

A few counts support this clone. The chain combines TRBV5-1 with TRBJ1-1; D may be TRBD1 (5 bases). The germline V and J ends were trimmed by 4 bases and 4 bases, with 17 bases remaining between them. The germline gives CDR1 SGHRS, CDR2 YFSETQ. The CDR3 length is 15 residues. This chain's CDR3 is CASSQEGRVATEAFF. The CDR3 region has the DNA TGCGCCAGCAGCCAAGAGGGGAGGGTTGCCACTGAAGCTTTCTTT.

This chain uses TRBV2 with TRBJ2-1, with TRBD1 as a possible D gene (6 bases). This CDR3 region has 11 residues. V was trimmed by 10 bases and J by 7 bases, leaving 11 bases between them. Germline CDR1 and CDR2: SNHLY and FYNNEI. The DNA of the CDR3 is TGTGCCACAACAGGGTGGAATGAGCAGTTCTTC. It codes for CATTGWNEQFF. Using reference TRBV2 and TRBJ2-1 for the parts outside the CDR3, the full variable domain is EPEVTQTPSHQVTQMGQEVILRCVPISNHLYFYWYRQILGQKVEFLVSFYNNEISEKSEIFDDQFSVERPDGSNFTLKIRSTKLEDSAMYFCATTGWNEQFFGPGTRLTVL.

The CDR3 DNA is TGTGCCAGCAGCTTGGGGGCGGGAGCGACTCTCACAGATACGCAGTATTTT. Encoded protein: CASSLGAGATLTDTQYF. The gene calls are TRBV5-4 and TRBJ2-3, with 7 bases fitting TRBD2. This CDR3 comprises 17 residues. J gave up 2 bases and V 0 bases, and 9 bases lay outside the gene matches. CDR1 and CDR2 from the germline V gene are SGHNT and YYREEE (reference sequence).

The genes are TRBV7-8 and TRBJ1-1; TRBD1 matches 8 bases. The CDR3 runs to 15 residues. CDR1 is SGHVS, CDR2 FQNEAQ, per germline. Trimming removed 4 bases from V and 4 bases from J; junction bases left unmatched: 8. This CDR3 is CASSSQDRVPTEAFF. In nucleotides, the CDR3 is TGTGCCAGCAGCTCACAGGACAGGGTACCCACTGAAGCTTTCTTT.

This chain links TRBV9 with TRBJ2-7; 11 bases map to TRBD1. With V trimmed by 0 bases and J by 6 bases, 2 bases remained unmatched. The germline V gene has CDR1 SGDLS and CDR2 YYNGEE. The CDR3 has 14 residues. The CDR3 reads CASSVGGTGGEQYF. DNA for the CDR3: TGTGCCAGCAGCGTAGGGGGGACAGGGGGCGAGCAGTACTTC.

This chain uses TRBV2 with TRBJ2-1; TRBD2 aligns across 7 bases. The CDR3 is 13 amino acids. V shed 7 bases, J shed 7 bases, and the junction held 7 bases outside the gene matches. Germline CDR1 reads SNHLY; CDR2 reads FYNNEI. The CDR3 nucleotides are TGTGCCAGCACCGGGGGGTGGGGAAATGAGCAGTTCTTC. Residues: CASTGGWGNEQFF.

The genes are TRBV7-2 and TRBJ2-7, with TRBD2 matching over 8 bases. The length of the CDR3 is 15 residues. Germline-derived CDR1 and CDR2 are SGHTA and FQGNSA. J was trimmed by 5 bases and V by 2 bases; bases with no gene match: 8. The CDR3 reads CASSLRSGGHNEQYF. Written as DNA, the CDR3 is TGTGCCAGCAGCTTACGTTCGGGAGGGCACAACGAGCAGTACTTC.